Only a few counts were recorded for the clone carrying this T cell receptor beta chain. Mismatch with germline at one junction end may stem from a read error. This sample stems from a study of blood T cell repertoires in COVID-19. Study-wide background: From the United States, Italy and Spain came samples of acute and convalescent COVID-19. PBMCs, B-cell-depleted T cells, or T cells provided the cDNA or gDNA that made up the material.

In the original processing: Amplification from reference gene primers served as the basis for estimated nucleated cell counts. TCRdb's copy holds only in-frame clones and misses some; the assay was immunoSEQ multiplex PCR. The V and J calls and clone size are taken from that table; D and trimming were inferred from the DNA. The profile covers about 170,000 clones, with approximately 84% appearing a single time and 22% taken by the ten largest. In germline, CDR1 is SGHDT, CDR2 YYEEEE. CDR3 length: 15 amino acids. The receptor's source is a woman aged 80 or over with acute or convalescent COVID-19. Specimen: peripheral blood. The chain couples TRBV5-6 to TRBJ1-1, with 9 bases fitting TRBD1. The CDR3 here is CASSWGTGWNSEAFF. DNA of the CDR3: TGTGCCAGCAGCTGGGGGACAGGGTGGAACTCTGAAGCTTTCTTT.